The text below deals with one TCR beta chain. What it binds is unknown. All patients relapsed after autologous stem cell transplantation, and brentuximab vedotin exposure varied. The ends lost 7 bases at V and 15 bases at J; junction bases unmatched: 10. Germline V gene data show CDR1 as SQVTM and CDR2 as ANQGSEA. The CDR3 runs 11 residues. This entry comes from a study of PD-1 blockade in classical Hodgkin lymphoma. Whole-study results and caveats: There was a significant rise in CD4+ TCR diversity by C4D1, with no such rise for CD8+. Repertoires differed for reasons still undefined, possibly disease activity or prior therapy. The diversity seen at baseline in complete responders resembled that of newly diagnosed patients.

TCRdb's copy holds only in-frame clones and misses some; the assay was immunoSEQ multiplex PCR. The repertoire has 50,000 to 75,000 clones, more than 80% of them found once; the top ten carry around 16%. This TCR came from a human donor with classical Hodgkin lymphoma. The gene calls are TRBV29-1 and TRBJ2-4; 9 nucleotides align to TRBD1. Material: peripheral blood mononuclear cells (PBMCs), obtained at baseline. The CDR3 here is CSGKTGGRWYF. The CDR3 DNA follows: TGCAGCGGTAAAACAGGGGGCAGGTGGTACTTC.